One sample yielded the 10 T cell receptor beta chains listed below, sequenced in a study of regulatory T cells in long-lasting Graves disease. TCR beta libraries were built with iRepertoire HTBI primers and Arm-PCR of CDR3 regions. Each CDR3 protein gets one entry after TCRdb re-called the multiplex PCR reads with MiXCR. The repertoire holds 550,000 to 650,000 distinct CDR3 sequences, with around 16% as singletons. The time point was: newly diagnosed GD, antithyroid drugs for less than 3 months. RNA extracted from PBMCs served as the sequencing template. The same data also went into a second study, on T cells in Graves' hyperthyroidism and ophthalmopathy.

The sequences come from peripheral blood mononuclear cells (PBMCs), collected at new diagnosis, from a patient treated with antithyroid drugs. The source is a man younger than 30 with Graves disease.

This clonotype was detected ten times or more. V usage is TRBV30 and J usage is TRBJ1-1; a weak D match, TRBD1 (5 bases). V lost 7 bases to trimming and J lost 3 bases, with 21 bases between them. The germline V gene encodes CDR1 GTSNPN and CDR2 SVGIG (reference sequence). There are 15 residues in the CDR3. Here the CDR3 reads CAFWDGFLPHTEAFF. In DNA form, the CDR3 reads TGTGCCTTCTGGGACGGATTTCTCCCCCACACTGAAGCTTTCTTT.

V and J are TRBV20-1 and TRBJ2-7; 7 positions agree with TRBD2. The CDR3 is made up of 16 amino acids. Looked up from germline, CDR1 is DFQATT and CDR2 is SNEGSKA (reference sequence). Trimming took 0 bases from V and 0 from J; bases not matched to a gene: 8. CDR3 DNA: TGCAGTGCTAGAGACCTCCGAGGCGGGAGCTCCTACGAGCAGTACTTC. Translating it yields CSARDLRGGSSYEQYF.

This clonotype was seen repeatedly, ten times or more. V gene TRBV6-1 combines with J gene TRBJ2-3; TRBD1 agrees at 9 bases. The germline V gene has CDR1 MNHNS and CDR2 SASEGT. This CDR3 has 17 residues. With 10 bases clipped from V and 3 bases from J, the junction kept 17 bases outside the gene matches. The CDR3 coding sequence is TGTGCCACCCGACCACTTACCCGGGACAGGGCAACAGATACGCAGTATTTT. Encoded protein: CATRPLTRDRATDTQYF.

Many counts were recorded for this clonotype. The genes are TRBV27 and TRBJ2-7; 7 bases are a match to TRBD1. CDR1 is MNHEY, CDR2 SMNVEV, per germline (reference sequence). J was trimmed by 1 base and V by 0 bases; bases with no gene match: 0. There are 14 residues in the CDR3. The CDR3 bases are TGTGCCAGCAGTTTATCGACAGGGTCCTACGAGCAGTACTTC. As protein: CASSLSTGSYEQYF.

The V call is TRBV7-2, the J call TRBJ1-2; no definite D call. The CDR3 sequence is 15 residues long. V lost 3 bases and J 8 bases, leaving 19 bases between the germline ends. Germline V lookup: CDR1 SGHTA, CDR2 FQGNSA. For the CDR3, the DNA is TGTGCCAGCAGCTTGTCGGACGGAGCTTTGTGGGGCTACACCTTC. The encoded protein is CASSLSDGALWGYTF.

The table lists this clonotype with many counts. V gene TRBV11-2 combines with J gene TRBJ2-1; D perhaps matches TRBD2 (5 bases). V was cut by 5 bases and J by 10 bases, with 12 bases left in between. The CDR3 consists of 12 residues. Germline CDR1 SGHAT, CDR2 FQNNGV. CDR3 amino acids: CASSQRRGEQFF. CDR3 DNA: TGTGCCAGCAGCCAGCGACGAGGGGAGCAGTTCTTC.

This clonotype showed up many times. This rearrangement joins TRBV3-1 to TRBJ2-5; no clear D gene. V was trimmed by 3 bases and J by 2 bases, leaving 7 bases between them. This CDR3 comprises 13 residues. The germline V gene encodes CDR1 LGHDT and CDR2 YNNKEL (reference sequence). The CDR3 nucleotides are TGTGCCAGCAGCCATTGGCAGCAAGAGACCCAGTACTTC. It specifies CASSHWQQETQYF.

This chain uses TRBV7-2 with TRBJ2-7; weak D call: TRBD2 (5 bases). Trimming pared 0 bases from V and 6 bases from J, leaving 9 bases between. CDR1 is SGHTA and CDR2 is FQGNSA in the germline V gene. This CDR3 region has 13 residues. The CDR3 nucleotides read TGTGCCAGCAGCTTAGCGGAGGCCGGCGAGCAGTACTTC. Translation gives CASSLAEAGEQYF.

This clonotype was recorded many times. One junction end disagrees with the germline gene, perhaps due to a read error. The chain recombines TRBV5-1 with TRBJ2-1, with 9 positions matching TRBD1. Per the germline V gene, CDR1 is SGHRS and CDR2 is YFSETQ. The CDR3 sequence is 12 residues long. CDR3 nucleotides: TGCGCCAGCAGCTTGGAGGGGACAGGGTACCTCTTC. Translation gives CASSLEGTGYLF.

This clonotype was observed a few times. The rearrangement uses TRBV9 and TRBJ2-1; no clear D. Germline CDR1 is SGDLS and CDR2 is YYNGEE. This CDR3 contains 13 residues. The V and J ends lost 1 base and 7 bases respectively, with 9 bases between them. CDR3 DNA sequence: TGTGCCAGCAGCGTATCGCTTGAGAATGAGCAGTTCTTC. Residues: CASSVSLENEQFF.